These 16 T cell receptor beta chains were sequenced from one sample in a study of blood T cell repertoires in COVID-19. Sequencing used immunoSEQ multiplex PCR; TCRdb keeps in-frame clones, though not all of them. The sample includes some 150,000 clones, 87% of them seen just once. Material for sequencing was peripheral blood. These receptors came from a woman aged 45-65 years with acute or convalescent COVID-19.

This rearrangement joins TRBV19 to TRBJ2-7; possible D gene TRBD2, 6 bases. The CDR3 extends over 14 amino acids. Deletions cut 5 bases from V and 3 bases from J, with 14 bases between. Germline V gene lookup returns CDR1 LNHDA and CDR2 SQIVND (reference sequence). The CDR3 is CASSGGFPYYEQYF. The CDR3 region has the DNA TGTGCCAGTAGTGGAGGGTTCCCGTACTACGAGCAGTACTTC.

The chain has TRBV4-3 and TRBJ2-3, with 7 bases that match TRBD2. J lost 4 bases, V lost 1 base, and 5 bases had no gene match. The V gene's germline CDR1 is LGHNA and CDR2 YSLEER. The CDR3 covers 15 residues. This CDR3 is CASSQGTSPPDTQYF. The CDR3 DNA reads TGCGCCAGCAGCCAAGGGACTAGTCCCCCAGATACGCAGTATTTT.

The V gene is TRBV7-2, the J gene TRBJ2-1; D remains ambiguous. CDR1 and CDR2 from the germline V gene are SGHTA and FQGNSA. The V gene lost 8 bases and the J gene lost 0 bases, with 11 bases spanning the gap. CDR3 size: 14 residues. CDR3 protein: CASGDLSSYNEQFF. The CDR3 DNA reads TGTGCCAGCGGAGACCTCAGCTCCTACAATGAGCAGTTCTTC. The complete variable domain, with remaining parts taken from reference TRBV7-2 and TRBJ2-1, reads GAGVSQSPSNKVTEKGKDVELRCDPISGHTALYWYRQSLGQGLEFLIYFQGNSAPDKSGLPSDRFSAERTGGSVSTLTIQRTQQEDSAVYLCASGDLSSYNEQFFGPGTRLTVL.

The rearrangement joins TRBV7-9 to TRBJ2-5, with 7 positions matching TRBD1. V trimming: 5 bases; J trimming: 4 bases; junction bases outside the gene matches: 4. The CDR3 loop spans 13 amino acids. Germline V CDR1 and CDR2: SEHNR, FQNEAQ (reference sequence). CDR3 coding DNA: TGTGCCAGCAGCCCAACAGGGGTAGAGACCCAGTACTTC. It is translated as CASSPTGVETQYF.

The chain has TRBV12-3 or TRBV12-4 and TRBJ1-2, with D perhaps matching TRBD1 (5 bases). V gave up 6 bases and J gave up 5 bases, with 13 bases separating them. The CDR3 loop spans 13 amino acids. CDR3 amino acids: CASRSREVYGYTF. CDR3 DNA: TGTGCCAGCAGAAGCAGGGAGGTTTATGGCTACACCTTC.

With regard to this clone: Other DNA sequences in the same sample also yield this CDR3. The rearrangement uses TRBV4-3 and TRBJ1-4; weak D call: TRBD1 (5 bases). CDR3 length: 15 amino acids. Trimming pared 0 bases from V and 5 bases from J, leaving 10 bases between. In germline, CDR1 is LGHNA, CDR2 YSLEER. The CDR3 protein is CASSQDPDINEKLFF. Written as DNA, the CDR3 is TGCGCCAGCAGCCAAGACCCGGACATCAATGAAAAACTGTTTTTT.

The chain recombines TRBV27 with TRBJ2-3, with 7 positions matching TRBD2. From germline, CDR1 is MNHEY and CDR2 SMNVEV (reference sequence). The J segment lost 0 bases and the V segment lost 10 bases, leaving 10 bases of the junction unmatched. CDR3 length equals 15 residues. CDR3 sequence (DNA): TGTGCCATCCCGACCGGGGGGTCTAGCACAGATACGCAGTATTTT. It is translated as CAIPTGGSSTDTQYF.

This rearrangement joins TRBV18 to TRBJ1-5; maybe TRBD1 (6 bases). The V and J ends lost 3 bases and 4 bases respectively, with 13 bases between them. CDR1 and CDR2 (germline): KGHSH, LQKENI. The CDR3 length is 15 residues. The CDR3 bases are TGTGCCAGCTCACCTTTAGGACAGACTAATCAGCCCCAGCATTTT. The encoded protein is CASSPLGQTNQPQHF.

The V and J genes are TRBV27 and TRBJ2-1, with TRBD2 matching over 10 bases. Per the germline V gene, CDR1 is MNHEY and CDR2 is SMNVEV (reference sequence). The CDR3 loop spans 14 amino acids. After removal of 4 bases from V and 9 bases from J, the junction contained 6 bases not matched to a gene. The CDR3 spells CASSSQREGSEQFF. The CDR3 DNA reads TGTGCCAGCAGTTCACAGCGGGAGGGTAGTGAGCAGTTCTTC.

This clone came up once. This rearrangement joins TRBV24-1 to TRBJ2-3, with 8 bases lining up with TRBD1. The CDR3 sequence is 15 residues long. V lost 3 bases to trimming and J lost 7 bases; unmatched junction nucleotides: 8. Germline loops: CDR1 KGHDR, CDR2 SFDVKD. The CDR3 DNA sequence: TGTGCCACCAGTGATCCCCGGACAGGGATAAATACGCAGTATTTT. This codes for CATSDPRTGINTQYF.

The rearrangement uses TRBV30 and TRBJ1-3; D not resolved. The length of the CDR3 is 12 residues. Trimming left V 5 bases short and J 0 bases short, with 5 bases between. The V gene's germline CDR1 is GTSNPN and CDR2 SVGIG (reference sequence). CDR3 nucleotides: TGTGCCTGGCGGGGCTCTGGAAACACCATATATTTT. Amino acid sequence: CAWRGSGNTIYF.

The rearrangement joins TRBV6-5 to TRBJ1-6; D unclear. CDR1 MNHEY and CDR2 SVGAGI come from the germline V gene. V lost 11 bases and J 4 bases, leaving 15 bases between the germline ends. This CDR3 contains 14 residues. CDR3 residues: CALRTDYYNSPLHF. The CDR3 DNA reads TGTGCCCTTAGGACCGACTATTATAATTCACCCCTCCACTTT.

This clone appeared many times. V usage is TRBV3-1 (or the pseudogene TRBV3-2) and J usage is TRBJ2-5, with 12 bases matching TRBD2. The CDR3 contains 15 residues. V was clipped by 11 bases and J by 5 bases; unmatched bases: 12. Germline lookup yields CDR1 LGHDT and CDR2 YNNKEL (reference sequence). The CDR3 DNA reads TGTGCCGCGTCTAGACTAGCGGGGGCCGCGGAGACCCAGTACTTC. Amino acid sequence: CAASRLAGAAETQYF.

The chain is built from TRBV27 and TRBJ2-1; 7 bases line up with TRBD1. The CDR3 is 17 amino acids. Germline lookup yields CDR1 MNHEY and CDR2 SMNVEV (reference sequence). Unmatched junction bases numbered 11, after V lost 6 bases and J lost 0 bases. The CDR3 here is CASSLLQGPSSYNEQFF. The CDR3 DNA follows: TGTGCCAGCAGCCTCTTACAGGGGCCGAGCTCCTACAATGAGCAGTTCTTC.

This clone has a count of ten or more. Here the CDR3 DNA reads TGTGCCAGCATTTCTCTTACAGGGGAAGGGACTGAAGCTTTCTTT. This translates into CASISLTGEGTEAFF. The chain couples TRBV6-5 to TRBJ1-1; 7 positions agree with TRBD1. Trimming removed 7 bases from V and 5 bases from J; junction bases left unmatched: 13. CDR1 is MNHEY and CDR2 is SVGAGI in the germline V gene. This CDR3 has 15 amino acids.

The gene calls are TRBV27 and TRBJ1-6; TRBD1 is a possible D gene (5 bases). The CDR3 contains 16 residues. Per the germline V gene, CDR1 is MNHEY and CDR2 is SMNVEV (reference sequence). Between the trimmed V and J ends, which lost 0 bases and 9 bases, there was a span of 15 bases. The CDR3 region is CASSLSPSRVGSPLHF. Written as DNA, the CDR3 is TGTGCCAGCAGTTTATCCCCGTCCAGGGTGGGTTCACCCCTCCACTTT.